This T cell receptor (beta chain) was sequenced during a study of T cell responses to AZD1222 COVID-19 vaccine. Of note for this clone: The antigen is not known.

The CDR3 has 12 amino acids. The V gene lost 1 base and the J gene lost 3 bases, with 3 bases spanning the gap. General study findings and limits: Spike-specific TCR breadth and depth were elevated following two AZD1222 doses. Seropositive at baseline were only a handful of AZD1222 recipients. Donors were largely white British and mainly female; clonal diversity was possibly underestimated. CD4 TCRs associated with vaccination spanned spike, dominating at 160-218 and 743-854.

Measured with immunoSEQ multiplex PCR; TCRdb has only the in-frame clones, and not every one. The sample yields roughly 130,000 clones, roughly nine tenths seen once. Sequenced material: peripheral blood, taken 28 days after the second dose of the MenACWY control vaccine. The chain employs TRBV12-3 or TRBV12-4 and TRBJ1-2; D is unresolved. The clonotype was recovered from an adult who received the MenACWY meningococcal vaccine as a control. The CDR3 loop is CASSLEYYGYTF. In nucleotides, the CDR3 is TGTGCCAGCAGTTTAGAATACTATGGCTACACCTTC.